This passage covers 13 T cell receptor beta chains from one sample sequenced in a study of blood T cell repertoires in COVID-19. TCRdb's copy holds only in-frame clones and misses some; the assay was immunoSEQ multiplex PCR. Among 250,000 to 350,000 clones listed, 86% were seen once. Sequenced input: peripheral blood. The receptors were sampled from a woman in her 30s who had recovered from COVID-19.

The chain combines TRBV9 with TRBJ2-7; D is undetermined. This CDR3 contains 13 residues. Trimming removed 5 bases at V and 2 bases at J, with 11 bases between. From germline, CDR1 is SGDLS and CDR2 YYNGEE. CDR3 in amino acids: CASRRSSPYEQYF. CDR3 bases: TGTGCCAGCAGGAGAAGTTCTCCCTACGAGCAGTACTTC.

V usage is TRBV10-3 and J usage is TRBJ2-1, with TRBD2 matching over 8 bases. Trimming removed 4 bases from V and 7 bases from J; junction bases left unmatched: 15. Looked up from germline, CDR1 is ENHRY and CDR2 is SYGVKD. The CDR3 covers 17 residues. The CDR3 region has the DNA TGTGCCATCAGTGGGTCAGGGAGAGCGGGAGTCCTAAATGAGCAGTTCTTC. This sequence encodes CAISGSGRAGVLNEQFF.

V and J are TRBV5-1 and TRBJ1-5; no clear D. Trimming shortened V by 4 bases and J by 0 bases, and 8 bases separated the two germline ends. The CDR3 spans 14 residues. Germline V gene sequence: CDR1 SGHRS, CDR2 YFSETQ. The CDR3 region has the DNA TGCGCCAGCAGCGAGGGTTATAGCAATCAGCCCCAGCATTTT. Translation: CASSEGYSNQPQHF.

The table lists this clone with a few counts. The J gene is TRBJ2-2, the V gene TRBV6-5; weak D call: TRBD1 (6 bases). This CDR3 contains 14 residues. With 6 bases removed from V and 3 bases from J, the gap between germline ends came to 11 bases. Germline V gene sequence: CDR1 MNHEY, CDR2 SVGAGI. DNA of the CDR3: TGTGCCAGCAGACAGACAGGTGACACCGGGGAGCTGTTTTTT. Its translation is CASRQTGDTGELFF.

This clone was detected a few times. The V gene is TRBV6-5, the J gene TRBJ2-5; D might be TRBD2 (6 bases). The V gene's germline CDR1 is MNHEY and CDR2 SVGAGI. The V and J ends lost 8 bases and 5 bases respectively, with 21 bases between them. CDR3 length: 15 amino acids. The CDR3 nucleotides are TGTGCCAGCGCGCACCGGACTAACCTTGTTGAGACCCAGTACTTC. It translates to CASAHRTNLVETQYF.

The chain joins TRBV18 to TRBJ1-2, with 7 bases aligning to TRBD1. Germline loops: CDR1 KGHSH, CDR2 LQKENI. This CDR3 is 14 amino acids long. V lost 4 bases to trimming and J lost 2 bases; unmatched junction nucleotides: 4. The CDR3 sequence: CASSLGQANYGYTF. In DNA, the CDR3 is TGTGCCAGCTCACTAGGACAGGCGAACTATGGCTACACCTTC.

Note on this clone: Other DNA variants within this sample encode the same CDR3. The chain links TRBV27 to TRBJ2-7, with 10 bases identical to TRBD1. The CDR3 is 14 residues long. CDR1 MNHEY and CDR2 SMNVEV come from the germline V gene (reference sequence). The J segment lost 2 bases and the V segment lost 6 bases, leaving 4 bases of the junction unmatched. For the CDR3, the DNA is TGTGCCAGCAGCCTAGGACAGGGGGCCTACGAGCAGTACTTC. This encodes CASSLGQGAYEQYF.

This clone was observed at least ten times. The chain has TRBV5-6 and TRBJ2-7; the match to TRBD1 covers 9 bases. Per the germline V gene, CDR1 is SGHDT and CDR2 is YYEEEE. V lost 1 base, J lost 4 bases, and 6 bases stayed unmatched. CDR3 size: 15 residues. This chain's CDR3 is CASSLPYRGQYEQYF. In DNA, the CDR3 is TGTGCCAGCAGCTTGCCTTACAGGGGGCAATACGAGCAGTACTTC.

This clone is a singleton in its sample. The chain recombines TRBV7-2 with TRBJ2-7; unclear D gene. Deletions cut 1 base from V and 1 base from J, with 8 bases between. The germline CDR1 and CDR2 sequences are SGHTA and FQGNSA. The CDR3 contains 14 residues. Here the CDR3 reads CASSLDLRSYEQYF. The CDR3 bases are TGTGCCAGCAGCTTAGATCTACGGTCCTACGAGCAGTACTTC.

The chain combines TRBV2 with TRBJ2-1; TRBD1 might be the D (6 bases). Trimming removed 7 bases from V and 0 bases from J, with 13 bases in between. This CDR3 region has 15 residues. The germline V gene encodes CDR1 SNHLY and CDR2 FYNNEI. The CDR3 nucleotides are TGTGCCAGCACCTTCCTAGGGGGCTCCTACAATGAGCAGTTCTTC. Residues: CASTFLGGSYNEQFF.

The rearrangement links TRBV3-1 (or the pseudogene TRBV3-2) to TRBJ1-2; 8 nucleotides line up with TRBD1. Germline CDR1 reads LGHDT; CDR2 reads YNNKEL (reference sequence). V was clipped by 3 bases and J by 9 bases; unmatched bases: 6. The CDR3 extends over 13 amino acids. The CDR3 here is CASSQDRERSYTF. The CDR3 bases are TGTGCCAGCAGCCAGGACAGGGAGAGGAGCTACACCTTC.

The chain couples TRBV2 to TRBJ1-5; D ambiguous. Germline CDR1 SNHLY, CDR2 FYNNEI. The CDR3 covers 17 residues. V gave up 3 bases and J gave up 3 bases, with 18 bases separating them. CDR3: CASSDDVPEVYNQPQHF. The CDR3 DNA sequence: TGTGCCAGCAGTGACGACGTTCCTGAGGTCTACAATCAGCCCCAGCATTTT.

The rearrangement uses TRBV19 and TRBJ2-2; D might be TRBD2 (5 bases). In germline, CDR1 is LNHDA, CDR2 SQIVND (reference sequence). The germline V and J ends were trimmed by 0 bases and 9 bases, with 11 bases remaining between them. This CDR3 is 14 amino acids long. CDR3 nucleotide sequence: TGTGCCAGTAGTATAGATTTAGAGGGCCGGGAGCTGTTTTTT. Its translation: CASSIDLEGRELFF.